These 24 T cell receptor beta chains originate from one sample sequenced in a study of blood T cell repertoires in COVID-19. The assay was immunoSEQ multiplex PCR, and TCRdb's table has in-frame clones only and misses some. The table lists about 78,000 clones, nearly 90% of them singletons. Sequences were obtained from peripheral blood. The receptors stem from a woman older than 75 with active or convalescent COVID-19.

The V gene is TRBV6-5, the J gene TRBJ2-7; D call uncertain. The CDR3 is made up of 14 amino acids. The germline CDR1 and CDR2 sequences are MNHEY and SVGAGI. V was shortened by 7 bases and J by 2 bases, with 15 bases between the two germline ends. The CDR3 loop reads CASIPQTLAYEQYF. The CDR3 region has the DNA TGTGCCAGCATCCCCCAGACCCTAGCCTACGAGCAGTACTTC.

The chain links TRBV4-3 to TRBJ2-6; D ambiguous. CDR3 size: 19 residues. From germline, CDR1 is LGHNA and CDR2 YSLEER. Trimming took 0 bases from V and 1 from J, leaving 16 bases between them. In nucleotides, the CDR3 is TGCGCCAGCAGCCAAGATCGGCTGAGCTTGCGGTCTGGGGCCAACGTCCTGACTTTC. This gives the protein CASSQDRLSLRSGANVLTF.

Only one count was recorded for this clone. This sequence joins TRBV5-1 and TRBJ2-7; 8 bases are shared with TRBD2. CDR1 is SGHRS and CDR2 is YFSETQ in the germline V gene. The CDR3 sequence is 15 residues long. V lost 1 base and J lost 0; bases outside the gene matches: 3. The chain's CDR3 is CASSLSGLVSYEQYF. CDR3 coding DNA: TGCGCCAGCAGCTTGTCGGGACTAGTCTCCTACGAGCAGTACTTC.

The chain uses TRBV12-3 or TRBV12-4 and TRBJ1-5, with no clear D. This CDR3 is built from 13 residues. The V gene lost 7 bases and the J gene lost 7 bases, with 14 bases spanning the gap. The CDR3 coding sequence is TGTGCCAGCACCCCTGCGAGGCAACAGCCCCAGCATTTT. Translation: CASTPARQQPQHF.

The chain carries TRBV28 and TRBJ1-1, with 7 bases aligning to TRBD1. Germline V gene sequence: CDR1 MDHEN, CDR2 SYDVKM. J was trimmed by 7 bases and V by 3 bases; bases with no gene match: 8. The CDR3 consists of 14 residues. The CDR3 nucleotides read TGTGCCAGCAGTTTCCGTACAGGGGCGGGTGAAGCTTTCTTT. It yields the protein CASSFRTGAGEAFF.

The V call is TRBV7-9, the J call TRBJ2-1; weak D call: TRBD2 (6 bases). V was pared by 1 base and J by 7 bases, with 14 bases between. CDR3 size: 15 residues. Germline-derived CDR1 and CDR2 are SEHNR and FQNEAQ (reference sequence). CDR3 sequence (DNA): TGTGCCAGCAGCTTAGACGAAGGCCGGGAGAATGAGCAGTTCTTC. Encoded protein: CASSLDEGRENEQFF.

The J gene is TRBJ1-1, the V gene TRBV27; no clear D. Trimming cost V 3 bases and J 6 bases, with 11 bases left between them. Germline assignment: CDR1 MNHEY and CDR2 SMNVEV (reference sequence). The CDR3 is 13 amino acids. The CDR3 here is CASSFWGGAEAFF. CDR3 DNA sequence: TGTGCCAGCAGTTTCTGGGGAGGCGCTGAAGCTTTCTTT.

This clone occurred once. This chain uses TRBV28 with TRBJ1-1; D remains ambiguous. V was clipped by 10 bases and J by 2 bases, with 14 bases between them. CDR1 MDHEN and CDR2 SYDVKM come from the germline V gene. The CDR3 has 13 amino acids. This chain's CDR3 is CAIRGQLNTEAFF. The CDR3 nucleotides are TGTGCCATACGCGGGCAGCTAAACACTGAAGCTTTCTTT.

This chain uses TRBV19 with TRBJ1-6; 9 positions agree with TRBD1. Germline V gene sequence: CDR1 LNHDA, CDR2 SQIVND (reference sequence). V was pared by 6 bases and J by 10 bases, with 4 bases of the junction left unmatched. The CDR3 consists of 13 residues. The CDR3, as DNA: TGTGCCAGTAGGGACAGGGGAGGATCACCCCTCCACTTT. Protein product: CASRDRGGSPLHF.

The chain links TRBV5-1 to TRBJ1-4; 7 bases agree with TRBD1. The CDR3 is 14 amino acids. The trim removed 6 bases at V and 2 bases at J, leaving 4 bases unmatched. The germline V gene encodes CDR1 SGHRS and CDR2 YFSETQ. CDR3 loop: CASNSGGTNEKLFF. DNA of the CDR3: TGCGCCAGCAACTCAGGGGGTACTAATGAAAAACTGTTTTTT.

V usage is TRBV28 and J usage is TRBJ2-2; D gene uncertain. Trimming stripped 7 bases from V and 3 bases from J, with 6 bases between. CDR1 MDHEN and CDR2 SYDVKM come from the germline V gene. The CDR3 has 12 amino acids. The CDR3 DNA follows: TGTGCCAGCACAGTCTACACCGGGGAGCTGTTTTTT. This codes for CASTVYTGELFF.

The chain's CDR3 is CASSQGQGPAGEKLFF. CDR3 coding DNA: TGCGCCAGCAGCCAGGGACAGGGGCCGGCGGGTGAAAAACTGTTTTTT. The rearrangement uses TRBV4-1 and TRBJ1-4; TRBD1 matches at 10 bases. V was clipped by 3 bases and J by 7 bases; unmatched bases: 8. The CDR3 contains 16 residues. In germline, CDR1 is MGHRA, CDR2 YSYEKL.

This CDR3 is CAISDPGGLAGVTDTQYF. CDR3 nucleotides: TGTGCCATCAGTGACCCAGGGGGACTAGCGGGAGTTACAGATACGCAGTATTTT. This chain links TRBV10-3 with TRBJ2-3; 14 bases agree with TRBD2. V lost 3 bases, J lost 3 bases, and 8 bases stayed unmatched. Germline assignment: CDR1 ENHRY and CDR2 SYGVKD. The CDR3 has 18 amino acids.

The chain employs TRBV7-2 and TRBJ2-6, with D hard to call. Germline loops: CDR1 SGHTA, CDR2 FQGNSA. V lost 1 base and J lost 2, with 6 bases in between. The CDR3 is 15 residues long. The CDR3 nucleotides read TGTGCCAGCAGCTTAGGGGCGACTGGGGCCAACGTCCTGACTTTC. Its translation is CASSLGATGANVLTF.

This clone is a singleton in its sample. V usage is TRBV6-5 and J usage is TRBJ1-5; possible D gene TRBD1, 6 bases. The CDR3 has 13 residues. V shed 6 bases and J shed 5 bases, with 11 bases lying between them. Germline values: CDR1 MNHEY, CDR2 SVGAGI. CDR3 nucleotide sequence: TGTGCCAGCAGCTTCAACAGGGATCAGCCCCAGCATTTT. It specifies CASSFNRDQPQHF.

The chain joins TRBV11-3 to TRBJ2-3; 10 nucleotides agree with TRBD2. CDR1 is SGHNT and CDR2 is YENEEA in the germline V gene. After removal of 5 bases from V and 3 bases from J, the junction contained 5 bases not matched to a gene. The CDR3 is 15 amino acids. CDR3 residues: CASSPGTSVTDTQYF. The CDR3 DNA follows: TGTGCCAGCAGCCCCGGGACTAGCGTGACAGATACGCAGTATTTT.

V usage is TRBV28 and J usage is TRBJ2-7; D is unresolved. The CDR3 is 13 amino acids. The V gene's germline CDR1 is MDHEN and CDR2 SYDVKM. Trimming shortened V by 7 bases and J by 2 bases, and 12 bases separated the two germline ends. CDR3: CASTTNGPYEQYF. The CDR3 bases are TGTGCCAGCACCACGAACGGTCCCTACGAGCAGTACTTC. Looking up the rest from reference TRBV28 and TRBJ2-7 gives the full variable domain: DVKVTQSSRYLVKRTGEKVFLECVQDMDHENMFWYRQDPGLGLRLIYFSYDVKMKEKGDIPEGYSVSREKKERFSLILESASTNQTSMYLCASTTNGPYEQYFGPGTRLTVT.

The rearrangement links TRBV28 to TRBJ1-5; D unresolved. Germline loops: CDR1 MDHEN, CDR2 SYDVKM. The CDR3 runs 11 residues. V dropped 6 bases and J dropped 3 bases, with 3 bases sitting between them. The CDR3 loop reads CASSLNQPQHF. The CDR3 DNA follows: TGTGCCAGCAGCCTCAATCAGCCCCAGCATTTT.

This chain joins TRBV29-1 and TRBJ2-3, with 9 positions matching TRBD2. This CDR3 region has 14 residues. Germline assignment: CDR1 SQVTM and CDR2 ANQGSEA. J gave up 1 base and V 3 bases, and 2 bases lay outside the gene matches. In nucleotides, the CDR3 is TGCAGCGTTGACTTAGCGGGGGGCACAGATACGCAGTATTTT. This sequence encodes CSVDLAGGTDTQYF.

The CDR3 protein is CSGSGGSADNEQFF. The CDR3 bases are TGCAGTGGTAGTGGAGGGAGCGCCGACAATGAGCAGTTCTTC. This chain connects TRBV20-1 to TRBJ2-1, with D possibly TRBD2 on 6 matching bases. V shed 7 bases and J shed 5 bases, with 18 bases lying between them. The CDR3 has 14 residues. The germline gives CDR1 DFQATT, CDR2 SNEGSKA (reference sequence).

J is TRBJ2-5 and V is TRBV3-1 (or the pseudogene TRBV3-2); 11 nucleotides line up with TRBD2. Trimming took 0 bases from V and 5 from J; bases not matched to a gene: 8. The CDR3 covers 17 residues. The germline CDR1 and CDR2 sequences are LGHDT and YNNKEL (reference sequence). The CDR3 region is CASSQEGRLAGLETQYF. The CDR3, as DNA: TGTGCCAGCAGCCAAGAAGGGAGACTAGCGGGATTGGAGACCCAGTACTTC.

This clone was counted only a few times. This chain connects TRBV7-9 to TRBJ1-6, with D possibly TRBD1 on 6 matching bases. V was cut by 5 bases and J by 5 bases, with 16 bases left in between. Per germline, CDR1 SEHNR and CDR2 FQNEAQ (reference sequence). The CDR3 is made up of 16 amino acids. CDR3 region: CASSHTRGGNNSPLHF. The CDR3 DNA reads as TGTGCCAGCAGCCACACGAGGGGGGGCAATAATTCACCCCTCCACTTT.

The chain couples TRBV5-1 to TRBJ2-2, with 8 nucleotides matching TRBD1. CDR3 size: 15 residues. Germline lookup yields CDR1 SGHRS and CDR2 YFSETQ. The junction had 9 bases not matched to a gene; V was cut back by 5 bases and J by 6 bases. CDR3 sequence: CASRPDRGGAGELFF. CDR3 coding DNA: TGCGCCAGCAGACCTGACAGGGGAGGTGCCGGGGAGCTGTTTTTT.

The V gene is TRBV5-1, the J gene TRBJ1-2; perhaps TRBD1 as D (6 bases). The CDR3 spans 14 residues. The V gene lost 0 bases and the J gene lost 9 bases, with 15 bases spanning the gap. Per the germline V gene, CDR1 is SGHRS and CDR2 is YFSETQ. The CDR3 protein is CASSLAAGTTSYTF. Written as DNA, the CDR3 is TGCGCCAGCAGCTTGGCGGCCGGGACAACAAGCTACACCTTC.